A single sample gave rise to the 14 T cell receptor beta chains below, sequenced in a study of CD8 T cells in ankylosing spondylitis (dated by TCRdb to 2015 to 2018). Library generation was performed with 5' RACE. TCRdb records Illumina HiSeq 2500 as the sequencer. TCRdb reran the public reads through fastp at Q25 and MiXCR, keeping productive beta chains. Duplicate CDR3 protein sequences are folded into a single record with the most common DNA and genes. The sample contains about 150,000 distinct CDR3 sequences, roughly 44% of them found a single time. The ten biggest clones cover 15% of the sample. The material sequenced was synovial fluid, either unsorted or a sorted T cell fraction (not recorded which). The receptors derive from a male donor with ankylosing spondylitis.

The chain joins TRBV7-6 to TRBJ2-7; TRBD2 matches 9 bases. The ends lost 1 base at V and 7 bases at J; junction bases unmatched: 11. This CDR3 contains 16 residues. Per germline, CDR1 SGHVS and CDR2 FNYEAQ. Written as DNA, the CDR3 is TGTGCCAGCAGCTTAGTTAGGACTAGCGAGTCCCGGGAGCAGTACTTC. Amino acid sequence: CASSLVRTSESREQYF.

The rearrangement joins TRBV7-9 to TRBJ2-1, with D unresolved. Germline loops: CDR1 SEHNR, CDR2 FQNEAQ (reference sequence). V lost 3 bases and J 1 base, leaving 7 bases between the germline ends. CDR3 length equals 14 residues. CDR3 sequence: CASSLADSYNEQFF. In nucleotides, the CDR3 is TGTGCCAGCAGCTTGGCGGATTCCTACAATGAGCAGTTCTTC.

This clonotype was detected many times. The chain couples TRBV4-2 to TRBJ2-1; 8 bases are shared with TRBD2. Unmatched junction bases numbered 5, after V lost 3 bases and J lost 1 base. From germline, CDR1 is LGHNA and CDR2 YNFKEQ. The CDR3 runs 16 residues. The CDR3: CASSQSGSGSYNEQFF. The DNA of the CDR3 is TGTGCCAGCAGCCAGAGCGGGAGTGGGTCCTACAATGAGCAGTTCTTC.

J is TRBJ2-3 and V is TRBV4-1; 9 nucleotides align to TRBD2. The CDR3 length is 17 residues. Unmatched junction bases numbered 8, after V lost 0 bases and J lost 4 bases. CDR1 is MGHRA, CDR2 YSYEKL, per germline. The CDR3 nucleotides read TGCGCCAGCAGCCAAGATACGGCGGGGGGGGTTTCAGATACGCAGTATTTT. The encoded protein is CASSQDTAGGVSDTQYF.

The V and J genes are TRBV5-1 and TRBJ1-1; 9 bases align to TRBD1. CDR3 length: 16 amino acids. Germline-derived CDR1 and CDR2 are SGHRS and YFSETQ. The J segment lost 1 base and the V segment lost 0 bases, leaving 4 bases of the junction unmatched. The CDR3 nucleotides read TGCGCCAGCAGCTTGGCCGGGACAGGGCCGAACACTGAAGCTTTCTTT. Its protein is CASSLAGTGPNTEAFF.

The rearrangement joins TRBV20-1 to TRBJ2-1; the D is unclear. The CDR3 is made up of 10 amino acids. V lost 5 bases and J lost 9, with 8 bases in between. Per germline, CDR1 DFQATT and CDR2 SNEGSKA (reference sequence). CDR3 loop: CSAGWVEQFF. The DNA for the CDR3 is TGCAGTGCTGGCTGGGTTGAGCAGTTCTTC.

The chain recombines TRBV7-9 with TRBJ1-4; D is uncertain. V was cut by 6 bases and J by 6 bases, with 23 bases left in between. The CDR3 totals 17 residues. The germline V gene encodes CDR1 SEHNR and CDR2 FQNEAQ (reference sequence). CDR3 bases: TGTGCCAGCAGTTTCCCCGTGGACTCCACTTCGGATGAAAAACTGTTTTTT. This codes for CASSFPVDSTSDEKLFF.

This chain connects TRBV20-1 to TRBJ2-7; TRBD2 agrees at 9 bases. This CDR3 contains 18 residues. After removal of 1 base from V and 2 bases from J, the junction contained 15 bases not matched to a gene. Germline V gene lookup returns CDR1 DFQATT and CDR2 SNEGSKA (reference sequence). The CDR3 DNA is TGCAGTGCTAGAGTTTCCCTGGGTGAGCGGGAGGATCCCTACGAGCAGTACTTC. This sequence encodes CSARVSLGEREDPYEQYF.

The CDR3 bases are TGCAGTGCTAGAGTTTTGTGGACAGGGGGTTGGACTGAAGCTTTCTTT. It translates to CSARVLWTGGWTEAFF. The chain combines TRBV20-1 with TRBJ1-1, with 10 bases identical to TRBD1. V lost 1 base and J lost 5; bases outside the gene matches: 10. Germline assignment: CDR1 DFQATT and CDR2 SNEGSKA (reference sequence). CDR3 length: 16 amino acids.

This clonotype was observed a handful of times. The chain recombines TRBV28 with TRBJ2-7; 7 bases are a match to TRBD2. The germline CDR1 and CDR2 sequences are MDHEN and SYDVKM. The CDR3 covers 15 residues. V was clipped by 3 bases and J by 2 bases; unmatched bases: 7. CDR3 in DNA: TGTGCCAGCAGTTTCCTGGGAGGGGCCCCCTACGAGCAGTACTTC. Translated: CASSFLGGAPYEQYF.

This clonotype was detected ten times or more. The chain has TRBV7-9 and TRBJ1-1, with D maybe TRBD1 (5 bases). Trimming took 5 bases from V and 3 from J, leaving 13 bases between them. Germline lookup yields CDR1 SEHNR and CDR2 FQNEAQ (reference sequence). This CDR3 has 14 residues. This CDR3 is CASSVMGTDTEAFF. The DNA for the CDR3 is TGTGCCAGCAGCGTCATGGGGACGGACACTGAAGCTTTCTTT.

This clonotype has only a few counts. The gene calls are TRBV5-1 and TRBJ2-7; 8 nucleotides align to TRBD2. This CDR3 spans 15 amino acids. Germline values: CDR1 SGHRS, CDR2 YFSETQ. Trimming removed 2 bases from V and 0 bases from J; junction bases left unmatched: 4. The chain's CDR3 is CASSLAGDPSYEQYF. The CDR3 nucleotides are TGCGCCAGCAGCTTAGCGGGAGATCCCTCCTACGAGCAGTACTTC.

This rearrangement joins TRBV7-4 to TRBJ2-7; D remains ambiguous. The CDR3 is 15 residues long. Germline CDR1 and CDR2: SGHVT and SQSDAQ. V lost 1 base to trimming and J lost 0 bases, with 10 bases between them. The CDR3 DNA follows: TGTGCCAGCAGCTTAGATGCGCGTCGCTCCTACGAGCAGTACTTC. It is translated as CASSLDARRSYEQYF.

There are a few counts of this clonotype. The CDR3 bases are TGTGCCAGCAGTTTACCGGGGAGGGACAGGCCCTTTCCTAATGGCTACACCTTC. Its protein is CASSLPGRDRPFPNGYTF. This chain joins TRBV12-3 or TRBV12-4 and TRBJ1-2; TRBD1 matches at 8 bases. CDR3 size: 18 residues. V was pared by 2 bases and J by 6 bases, with 17 bases of the junction left unmatched.